The 16 T cell receptor beta chains reported below all come from one sample, sequenced in a study of T cells expressing NK-cell markers. TCRdb re-called the 5' RACE reads; every CDR3 protein appears as one record, without DNA. The sample holds hundreds of thousands of distinct CDR3 sequences. Material: blood T cells: a sorted CD56 or NKG2C T cell subset, CD4+ or CD8+ T cells, or bulk PBMC T cells (not recorded which). These receptors were obtained from a man between 18 and 35 years old in good health.

CDR3 amino acids: CASSYGTGGGYTF. The chain carries TRBV6-5 and TRBJ1-2; the D call from TCRdb, TRBD1, cannot be confirmed without DNA. Germline values: CDR1 MNHEY, CDR2 SVGAGI. CDR3 size: 13 residues.

The chain combines TRBV30 with TRBJ1-5. Germline V gene lookup returns CDR1 GTSNPN and CDR2 SVGIG (reference sequence). This CDR3 has 14 residues. CDR3 amino acids: CAWKGRNSNQPQHF.

V gene TRBV15 combines with J gene TRBJ1-5; the TCRdb D gene call, TRBD1, has no DNA to confirm it. The germline gives CDR1 LNHNV, CDR2 YYDKDF (reference sequence). The CDR3 covers 15 residues. This chain's CDR3 is CATSTHTGGGQPQHF.

V gene TRBV6-1 combines with J gene TRBJ1-4. This CDR3 has 14 amino acids. The germline V gene encodes CDR1 MNHNS and CDR2 SASEGT. The CDR3 sequence is CASSKPGAREKLFF.

The V call is TRBV5-1, the J call TRBJ2-3; TCRdb designates TRBD1, a call that cannot be tested without DNA. Germline values: CDR1 SGHRS, CDR2 YFSETQ. This CDR3 region has 16 residues. The CDR3 here is CASSLNPGVDTDTQYF.

The genes are TRBV12-3 or TRBV12-4 and TRBJ2-1; the D call of TRBD2 rests on TCRdb alone, since no DNA is present to check it. The CDR3 sequence is 13 residues long. The CDR3 loop is CASTLAGADEQFF.

The genes are TRBV6-2 or TRBV6-3 and TRBJ2-7; lacking DNA, the TRBD1 call made by TCRdb goes unchecked. Germline V gives CDR1 MNHEY, CDR2 SVGEGT. The CDR3 is 13 residues long. The CDR3 protein is CASRGTAGYEQYF.

The CDR3 sequence: CASSLTRMNTEAFF. V gene TRBV27 combines with J gene TRBJ1-1. Per the germline V gene, CDR1 is MNHEY and CDR2 is SMNVEV (reference sequence). The CDR3 length is 14 residues.

The rearrangement links TRBV20-1 to TRBJ2-1; TCRdb proposes TRBD2, but this gene call is untestable without DNA. The CDR3 is 16 amino acids. CDR1 is DFQATT, CDR2 SNEGSKA, per germline (reference sequence). The CDR3 sequence is CSARDRGGRMYNEQFF.

The chain combines TRBV29-1 with TRBJ2-1; lacking DNA, the TRBD2 call made by TCRdb goes unchecked. CDR1 and CDR2 from the germline V gene are SQVTM and ANQGSEA. This CDR3 is 15 amino acids long. CDR3 in amino acids: CSSEGLASSYNEQFF.

The chain couples TRBV7-6 to TRBJ2-1; the TCRdb call, TRBD1, lacks DNA for checking. Germline V gene sequence: CDR1 SGHVS, CDR2 FNYEAQ. The CDR3 is 16 amino acids. CDR3 in amino acids: CASSPILRQGSNEQFF.

The gene calls are TRBV24-1 and TRBJ2-1; TCRdb's assignment of TRBD2 cannot be checked, as there is no DNA. The CDR3 has 21 residues. Germline V gives CDR1 KGHDR, CDR2 SFDVKD. The CDR3 protein is CATSDSGKSGRPLPSYNEQFF.

The V call is TRBV7-3, the J call TRBJ2-1; the TCRdb call, TRBD1, lacks DNA for checking. In germline, CDR1 is SGHTA, CDR2 FQGTGA. The CDR3 covers 14 residues. CDR3 in amino acids: CASSSGGRLNEQFF.

This CDR3 is CASSLELAGGEQYF. The chain links TRBV7-2 to TRBJ2-7. This CDR3 spans 14 amino acids. Germline assignment: CDR1 SGHTA and CDR2 FQGNSA. The full variable domain, completed using reference TRBV7-2 and TRBJ2-7, is GAGVSQSPSNKVTEKGKDVELRCDPISGHTALYWYRQSLGQGLEFLIYFQGNSAPDKSGLPSDRFSAERTGGSVSTLTIQRTQQEDSAVYLCASSLELAGGEQYFGPGTRLTVT.

Here the CDR3 reads CAWSVVGLAGEQFF. This sequence joins TRBV30 and TRBJ2-1; TCRdb calls TRBD2, which cannot be checked without DNA. The germline gives CDR1 GTSNPN, CDR2 SVGIG (reference sequence). The CDR3 totals 14 residues.

V usage is TRBV24-1 and J usage is TRBJ2-1; checking the TCRdb D call of TRBD1 is not possible without DNA. The V gene's germline CDR1 is KGHDR and CDR2 SFDVKD. The CDR3 extends over 15 amino acids. This CDR3 reads CATSDPTARGNEQFF.